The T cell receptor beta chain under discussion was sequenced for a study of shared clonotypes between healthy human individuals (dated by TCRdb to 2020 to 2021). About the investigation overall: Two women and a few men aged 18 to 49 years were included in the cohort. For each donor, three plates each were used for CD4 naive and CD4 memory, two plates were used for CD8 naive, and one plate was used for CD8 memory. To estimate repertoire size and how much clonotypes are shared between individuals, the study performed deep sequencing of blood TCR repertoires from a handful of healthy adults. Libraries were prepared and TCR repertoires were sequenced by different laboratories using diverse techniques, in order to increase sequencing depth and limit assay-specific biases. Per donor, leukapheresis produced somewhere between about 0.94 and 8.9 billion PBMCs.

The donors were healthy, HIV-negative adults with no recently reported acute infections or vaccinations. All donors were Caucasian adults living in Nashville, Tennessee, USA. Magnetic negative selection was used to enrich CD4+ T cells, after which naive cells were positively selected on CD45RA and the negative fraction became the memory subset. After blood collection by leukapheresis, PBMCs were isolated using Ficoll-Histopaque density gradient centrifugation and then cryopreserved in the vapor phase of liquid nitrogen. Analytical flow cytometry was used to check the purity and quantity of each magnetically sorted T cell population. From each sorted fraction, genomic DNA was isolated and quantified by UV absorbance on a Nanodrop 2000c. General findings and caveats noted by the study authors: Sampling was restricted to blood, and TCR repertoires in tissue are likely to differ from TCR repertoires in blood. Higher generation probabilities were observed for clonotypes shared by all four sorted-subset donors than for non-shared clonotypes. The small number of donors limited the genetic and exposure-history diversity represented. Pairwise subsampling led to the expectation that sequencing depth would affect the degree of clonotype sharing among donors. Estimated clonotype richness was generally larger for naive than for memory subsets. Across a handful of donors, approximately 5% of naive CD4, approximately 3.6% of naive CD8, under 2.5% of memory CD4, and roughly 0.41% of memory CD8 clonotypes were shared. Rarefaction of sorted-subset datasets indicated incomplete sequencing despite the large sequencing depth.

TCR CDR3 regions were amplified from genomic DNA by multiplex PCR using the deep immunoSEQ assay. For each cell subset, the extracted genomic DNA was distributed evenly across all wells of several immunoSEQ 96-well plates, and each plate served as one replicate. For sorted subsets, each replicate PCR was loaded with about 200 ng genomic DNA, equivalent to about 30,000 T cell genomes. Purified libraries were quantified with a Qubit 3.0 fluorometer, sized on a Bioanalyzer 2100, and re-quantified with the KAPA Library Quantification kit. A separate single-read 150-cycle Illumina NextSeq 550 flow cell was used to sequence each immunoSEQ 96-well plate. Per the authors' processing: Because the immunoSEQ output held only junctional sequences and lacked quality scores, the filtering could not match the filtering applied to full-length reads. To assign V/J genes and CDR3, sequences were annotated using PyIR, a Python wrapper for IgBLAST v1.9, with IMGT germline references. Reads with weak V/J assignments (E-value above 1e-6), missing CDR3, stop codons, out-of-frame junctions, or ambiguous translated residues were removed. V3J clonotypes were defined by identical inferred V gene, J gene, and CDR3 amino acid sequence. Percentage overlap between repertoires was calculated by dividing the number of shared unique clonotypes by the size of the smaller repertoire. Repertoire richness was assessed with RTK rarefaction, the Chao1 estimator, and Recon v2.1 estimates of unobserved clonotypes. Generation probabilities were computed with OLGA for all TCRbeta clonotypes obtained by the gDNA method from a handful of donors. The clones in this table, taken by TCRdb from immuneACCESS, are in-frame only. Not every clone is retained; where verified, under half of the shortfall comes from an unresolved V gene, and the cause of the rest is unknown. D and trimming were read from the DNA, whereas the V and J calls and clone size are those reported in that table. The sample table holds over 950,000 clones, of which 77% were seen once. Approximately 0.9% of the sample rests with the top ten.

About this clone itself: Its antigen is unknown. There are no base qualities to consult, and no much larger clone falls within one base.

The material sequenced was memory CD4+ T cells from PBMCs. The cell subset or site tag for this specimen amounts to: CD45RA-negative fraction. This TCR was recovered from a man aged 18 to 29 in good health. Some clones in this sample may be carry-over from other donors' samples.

In nucleotides, the sequence is TGTGCCAGTAGTATTTCGTTCCCCCCTCGTACTGAAGCTTTCTTT. This gives the protein CASSISFPPRTEAFF. This chain is built from TRBV19 and TRBJ1-1, with the D gene too uncertain to name. As encoded in the germline V gene (reference sequence), CDR1 is LNHDA while CDR2 is SQIVND. Trimming at the junction amounts to 3 bases on V and 5 bases on J, and the germline ends lie 16 bases apart. The cysteine opens and the phenylalanine closes a CDR3 of 15 amino acids. The entry retains the CDR3 DNA only, 45 bases that are in frame from base 1.